Following are 7 T cell receptor beta chains from one sample sequenced in a study of blood T cell repertoires in COVID-19. The data were produced by immunoSEQ multiplex PCR, yet TCRdb's version contains in-frame clones alone and is incomplete. This table holds about 120,000 clones, approximately 82% found once. Specimen: peripheral blood. The receptors shown here come from a man aged 30 to 39 with acute or convalescent COVID-19.

The rearrangement links TRBV2 to TRBJ2-7; TRBD2 aligns across 9 bases. With V trimmed by 4 bases and J by 5 bases, 9 bases remained unmatched. Germline V gene sequence: CDR1 SNHLY, CDR2 FYNNEI. The CDR3 is 15 residues long. In nucleotides, the CDR3 is TGTGCCAGCAGTGTTCTGGGCGGGGGGGTAGACGAGCAGTACTTC. It is translated as CASSVLGGGVDEQYF.

Concerning this clone: The sample contains more than one DNA sequence encoding this CDR3. V gene TRBV5-1 combines with J gene TRBJ1-1; D gene unclear. With 0 bases removed from V and 1 base from J, the gap between germline ends came to 7 bases. Germline V CDR1 and CDR2: SGHRS, YFSETQ. The CDR3 totals 14 residues. CDR3 residues: CASSLGAGNTEAFF. The CDR3, as DNA: TGCGCCAGCAGCTTGGGAGCGGGGAACACTGAAGCTTTCTTT.

The V and J genes are TRBV7-2 and TRBJ1-1, with D unresolved. The germline CDR1 and CDR2 sequences are SGHTA and FQGNSA. Trimming pared 3 bases from V and 1 base from J, leaving 18 bases between. The CDR3 sequence is 17 residues long. The DNA of the CDR3 is TGTGCCAGCAGCTTCGGCTTAGTAGGGAGCGGGAACACTGAAGCTTTCTTT. Translation: CASSFGLVGSGNTEAFF.

This sequence joins TRBV7-2 and TRBJ2-2; 8 bases match TRBD2. The CDR3 extends over 17 amino acids. The V gene end was trimmed by 4 bases and the J gene end by 0 bases; junction bases not matched to a gene: 7. Germline V lookup: CDR1 SGHTA, CDR2 FQGNSA. CDR3 amino acids: CASSSPGGGSNTGELFF. The CDR3 DNA reads as TGTGCCAGCAGCTCCCCAGGCGGGGGGTCGAACACCGGGGAGCTGTTTTTT. Full variable domain (missing parts from reference TRBV7-2 and TRBJ2-2): GAGVSQSPSNKVTEKGKDVELRCDPISGHTALYWYRQSLGQGLEFLIYFQGNSAPDKSGLPSDRFSAERTGGSVSTLTIQRTQQEDSAVYLCASSSPGGGSNTGELFFGEGSRLTVL.

The chain links TRBV19 to TRBJ1-5, with D unresolved. The CDR3 has 14 amino acids. In germline, CDR1 is LNHDA, CDR2 SQIVND (reference sequence). Trimming cost V 7 bases and J 3 bases, with 13 bases left between them. Here the CDR3 reads CASTLAGFNQPQHF. The CDR3 bases are TGTGCCAGTACCCTGGCGGGATTCAATCAGCCCCAGCATTTT.

The chain combines TRBV7-5 with TRBJ2-1; TRBD2 is the table's D call, not checked against the DNA. TRBV7-5 is a pseudogene segment. This CDR3 has 16 residues. CDR3 coding DNA: TGTGCCAGAAGCTTAGTCCCCCTAGCGGGGCACAATGAGCAGTTCTTC. Residues: CARSLVPLAGHNEQFF.

The chain couples TRBV19 to TRBJ1-6; 7 bases agree with TRBD1. J gave up 2 bases and V 6 bases, and 1 base lay outside the gene matches. Germline CDR1 is LNHDA and CDR2 is SQIVND (reference sequence). The CDR3 contains 14 residues. The CDR3 protein is CASRTGTYNSPLHF. The CDR3, as DNA: TGTGCCAGTAGGACAGGGACCTATAATTCACCCCTCCACTTT.